The clone carrying this T cell receptor (beta chain) was seen a single time. The antigen is undetermined. Per the germline V gene, CDR1 is SGHTA and CDR2 is FQGTGA. Unmatched junction bases numbered 7, after V lost 1 base and J lost 0 bases. This CDR3 comprises 19 residues. These data originate in a study of shared clonotypes between healthy human individuals. Looking at the study overall: CD4 naive and memory got three plates each, CD8 naive two, CD8 memory one.

Using immunoSEQ multiplex PCR, the repertoire was profiled, and TCRdb retains in-frame clones only, with some absent. Altogether 850,000 to 1,200,000 clones are present, more than 60% being singletons, with the ten largest covering over 1.3%. General study points: Among a handful of donors, roughly 5% of naive CD4 clonotypes were found in common.

The donor population consisted of healthy HIV-negative adults with no recent acute infections or vaccinations. The sequence was obtained from a man younger than 30 in good health. Sequenced material: memory CD4+ T cells sorted from blood. The subset denotes: CD45RA-negative fraction. The chain recombines TRBV7-3 with TRBJ2-6, with 9 positions matching TRBD2. CDR3 sequence (DNA): TGTGCCAGCAGCTTAAGTAGGTCTAGCGGGGACTCTGGGGCCAACGTCCTGACTTTC. Protein: CASSLSRSSGDSGANVLTF. The full variable domain, completed using reference TRBV7-3 and TRBJ2-6, is GAGVSQTPSNKVTEKGKYVELRCDPISGHTALYWYRQSLGQGPEFLIYFQGTGAADDSGLPNDRFFAVRPEGSVSTLKIQRTERGDSAVYLCASSLSRSSGDSGANVLTFGAGSRLTVL.